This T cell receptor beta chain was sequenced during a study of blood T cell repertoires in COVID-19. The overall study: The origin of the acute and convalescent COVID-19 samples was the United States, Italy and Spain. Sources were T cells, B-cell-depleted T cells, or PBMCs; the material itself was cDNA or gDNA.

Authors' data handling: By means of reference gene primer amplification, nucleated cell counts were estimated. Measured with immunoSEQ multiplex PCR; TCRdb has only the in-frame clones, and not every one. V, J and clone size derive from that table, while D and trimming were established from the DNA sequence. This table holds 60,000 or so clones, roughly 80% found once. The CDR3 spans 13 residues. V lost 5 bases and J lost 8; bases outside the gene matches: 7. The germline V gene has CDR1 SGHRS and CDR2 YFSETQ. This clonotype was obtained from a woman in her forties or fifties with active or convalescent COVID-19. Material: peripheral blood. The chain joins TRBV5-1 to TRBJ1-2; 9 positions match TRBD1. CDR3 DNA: TGCGCCAGCAGAAAGAGGACAGGGGAAGGCTACACCTTC. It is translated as CASRKRTGEGYTF.